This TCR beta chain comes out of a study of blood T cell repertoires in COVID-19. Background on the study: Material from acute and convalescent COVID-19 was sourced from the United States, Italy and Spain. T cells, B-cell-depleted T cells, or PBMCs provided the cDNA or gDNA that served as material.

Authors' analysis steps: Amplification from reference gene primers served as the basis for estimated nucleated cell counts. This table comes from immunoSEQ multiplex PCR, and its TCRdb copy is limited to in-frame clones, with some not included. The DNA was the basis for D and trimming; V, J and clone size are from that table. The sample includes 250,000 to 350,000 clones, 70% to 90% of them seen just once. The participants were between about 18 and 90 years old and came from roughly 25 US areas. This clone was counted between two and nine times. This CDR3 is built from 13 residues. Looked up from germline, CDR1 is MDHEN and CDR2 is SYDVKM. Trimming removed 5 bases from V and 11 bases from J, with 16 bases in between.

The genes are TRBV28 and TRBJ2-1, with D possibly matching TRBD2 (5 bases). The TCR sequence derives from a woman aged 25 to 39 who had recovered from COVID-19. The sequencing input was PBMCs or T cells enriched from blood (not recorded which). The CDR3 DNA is TGTGCCAGCAGTCTACCGCTTAGCGCGCAGCAGTTCTTC. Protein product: CASSLPLSAQQFF.